A selection of T cell receptor beta chains follows, all from one sample in a study of CDR3 diversity in severe acne. TCRdb passed the PCR reads through MiXCR, listing each CDR3 protein once. In the table there are about 90,000 distinct CDR3 sequences, around 47% of which are singletons. Sample: blood. The receptor set was obtained from a male donor with severe acne vulgaris. Each CDR3 is given with its conserved first and last residue. Each record gives: CDR3 length, V gene, D gene, J gene, clone size, CDR3 protein, CDR3 DNA. D genes are given only for firm matches. Only part of the rows carry a size: once, few, many, or a class if the clone is expanded.

16	TRBV2	TRBD1	TRBJ1-5	-	CASSLSRQGPNQPQHF	TGTGCCAGCAGTTTATCCAGACAGGGCCCCAATCAGCCCCAGCATTTT
12	TRBV12-3/TRBV12-4	-	TRBJ1-1	-	CASSSSVTEAFF	TGTGCCAGCAGTTCCAGTGTGACTGAAGCTTTCTTT
17	TRBV7-8	-	TRBJ1-5	-	CASSPRGPGTGNQPQHF	TGTGCCAGCAGCCCGCGAGGGCCTGGGACGGGCAATCAGCCCCAGCATTTT
15	TRBV5-6	-	TRBJ2-5	-	CASSLWQGMVETQYF	TGTGCCAGCAGCTTGTGGCAGGGGATGGTGGAGACCCAGTACTTC
14	TRBV19	TRBD1	TRBJ2-2	few	CASSTSGGTGELFF	TGTGCCAGTAGTACCTCAGGGGGCACCGGGGAGCTGTTTTTT
14	TRBV14	TRBD1	TRBJ1-1	few	CASSQVPGGTEAFF	TGTGCCAGCAGCCAAGTCCCAGGGGGCACTGAAGCTTTCTTT
11	TRBV25-1	-	TRBJ1-2	-	CASSDGDGYTF	TGTGCCAGCAGTGACGGGGATGGCTACACCTTC
14	TRBV11-2	TRBD2	TRBJ2-5	-	CASSSGGGWETQYF	TGTGCCAGCAGCTCTGGGGGGGGTTGGGAGACCCAGTACTTC
16	TRBV2	TRBD1	TRBJ2-7	-	CASSLRGQGIAGEQYF	TGTGCCAGCAGCCTCCGGGGACAGGGGATTGCGGGCGAGCAGTACTTC
14	TRBV9	TRBD2	TRBJ2-3	-	CASSPRGVPDTQYF	TGTGCCAGCAGCCCCCGGGGGGTTCCAGATACGCAGTATTTT
12	TRBV12-3/TRBV12-4	-	TRBJ2-3	-	CASSPSFLTQYF	TGTGCCAGCAGTCCGAGCTTCCTTACGCAGTATTTT
12	TRBV29-1	-	TRBJ2-1	many	CSVEDVGNEQFF	TGCAGCGTTGAGGACGTCGGGAATGAGCAGTTCTTC
13	TRBV4-3	-	TRBJ2-5	-	CASSQDWKETQYF	TGCGCCAGCAGCCAAGACTGGAAAGAGACCCAGTACTTC
15	TRBV6-5	TRBD1	TRBJ1-6	-	CASSPIRQGNSPLHF	TGTGCCAGCAGTCCAATTAGACAGGGGAATTCACCCCTCCACTTT
15	TRBV24-1	TRBD1	TRBJ1-5	-	CATSSTGGGNQPQHF	TGTGCCACCAGTTCGACAGGGGGCGGCAATCAGCCCCAGCATTTT
14	TRBV11-1	-	TRBJ2-6	-	CASSLFRGANVLTF	TGTGCCAGCAGCTTATTCCGTGGGGCCAACGTCCTGACTTTC
12	TRBV28	-	TRBJ2-1	few	CATRDSYNEQFF	TGTGCCACCCGGGACTCTTACAATGAGCAGTTCTTC
15	TRBV3-1	TRBD2	TRBJ2-3	many	CASSQGVAGTDTQYF	TGTGCCAGCAGCCAAGGGGTAGCGGGAACAGATACGCAGTATTTT
14	TRBV15	TRBD1	TRBJ2-2	many	CATSRQGDTGELFF	TGTGCCACCAGCAGACAGGGGGACACCGGGGAGCTGTTTTTT
16	TRBV9	-	TRBJ2-6	many	CASSVLDSFGANVLTF	TGTGCCAGCAGCGTTTTAGACTCCTTTGGGGCCAACGTCCTGACTTTC
14	TRBV7-2	TRBD2	TRBJ2-7	many	CASSFPSGGNEQYF	TGTGCCAGCAGCTTCCCTAGCGGGGGCAACGAGCAGTACTTC
15	TRBV12-3/TRBV12-4	-	TRBJ2-1	-	CASSSVLTSDNEQFF	TGTGCCAGCAGTTCGGTACTGACTAGTGACAATGAGCAGTTCTTC
14	TRBV9	-	TRBJ2-1	many	CASSVAYRSREQFF	TGTGCCAGCAGCGTAGCTTACCGTTCCCGAGAGCAGTTCTTC
14	TRBV28	-	TRBJ2-3	many	CASSLTPLLHPQYF	TGTGCCAGCAGTTTAACCCCCCTTCTCCACCCGCAGTATTTT
16	TRBV7-9	TRBD1	TRBJ2-2	-	CASSTPGQGNTGELFF	TGTGCCAGCAGCACCCCAGGACAGGGGAACACCGGGGAGCTGTTTTTT
14	TRBV19	-	TRBJ1-5	many	CASRDRQDNQPQHF	TGTGCCAGTAGAGATAGACAGGATAATCAGCCCCAGCATTTT
13	TRBV29-1	TRBD1	TRBJ1-1	many	CSVVKGQGTEAFF	TGCAGCGTTGTCAAAGGACAGGGGACTGAAGCTTTCTTT
15	TRBV25-1	-	TRBJ2-5	-	CASSVWTASQETQYF	TGTGCCAGCAGTGTCTGGACCGCGTCGCAAGAGACCCAGTACTTC
12	TRBV29-1	-	TRBJ1-1	-	CSVEQVNTEALF	TGCAGCGTGGAACAGGTGAACACTGAAGCTCTCTTT
15	TRBV10-3	-	TRBJ2-7	many	CAISESAAGRYEQYF	TGTGCCATCAGTGAGTCCGCGGCAGGGAGGTACGAGCAGTACTTC
15	TRBV5-4	TRBD2	TRBJ2-7	-	CASSAGGPNSYEQYF	TGTGCCAGCAGTGCGGGAGGGCCTAACTCCTACGAGCAGTACTTC
14	TRBV11-3	TRBD1	TRBJ2-1	many	CASSYRDRVNEQFF	TGTGCCAGCAGCTACCGGGACAGGGTCAATGAGCAGTTCTTC
17	TRBV7-2	TRBD1	TRBJ1-6	once	CASSPPNRGTANSPLHF	TGTGCCAGCAGCCCCCCGAATCGTGGGACAGCAAATTCACCCCTCCACTTT
11	TRBV29-1	TRBD1	TRBJ1-1	-	CSVNSGTGLFF	TGCAGCGTGAACTCCGGGACAGGTCTGTTCTTT
13	TRBV9	-	TRBJ1-5	-	CASSRDGDQPQHF	TGTGCCAGCAGCCGAGACGGGGATCAGCCCCAGCATTTT
14	TRBV2	-	TRBJ2-1	many	CASRGRSSYNEQFF	TGTGCCAGCAGGGGGCGTAGCTCCTACAATGAGCAGTTCTTC
13	TRBV11-2	TRBD1	TRBJ2-5	-	CASTQGVEETQYF	TGTGCCAGCACCCAGGGGGTCGAAGAGACCCAGTACTTC
9	TRBV20-1	-	TRBJ2-7	-	CSARGEQYF	TGCAGTGCTAGAGGGGAGCAGTACTTC
18	TRBV7-8	TRBD2	TRBJ2-3	-	CASSPWTSGDGHTDTQYF	TGTGCCAGCAGCCCTTGGACTAGCGGGGATGGGCACACAGATACGCAGTATTTT
13	TRBV29-1	-	TRBJ2-7	-	CSVGGGSSYEQYF	TGCAGCGTGGGTGGGGGGAGCTCCTACGAGCAGTACTTC
13	TRBV11-3	-	TRBJ2-7	-	CASSLGVWDEQYF	TGTGCCAGCAGCTTAGGTGTTTGGGACGAGCAGTACTTC
17	TRBV5-6	-	TRBJ2-1	-	CASSFGFRGGNYNEQFF	TGTGCCAGCAGCTTCGGGTTTCGAGGGGGTAACTACAATGAGCAGTTCTTC
15	TRBV15	TRBD1	TRBJ2-7	-	CATTKDRGATYEQYF	TGTGCCACCACCAAAGACAGGGGGGCAACCTACGAGCAGTACTTC
17	TRBV7-3	TRBD2	TRBJ2-3	-	CASSLLAGGVSTDTQYF	TGTGCCAGCAGCTTACTAGCGGGAGGAGTAAGCACAGATACGCAGTATTTT
17	TRBV15	-	TRBJ2-6	-	CATSGERVLSGANVLTF	TGTGCCACCAGCGGAGAACGAGTACTGTCTGGGGCCAACGTCCTGACTTTC
17	TRBV5-6	TRBD2	TRBJ2-3	-	CASSLGFGTSGTDTQYF	TGTGCCAGCAGCTTGGGTTTTGGGACTAGCGGAACAGATACGCAGTATTTT
13	TRBV2	-	TRBJ2-3	-	CASSQGTTDTQYF	TGTGCCAGCAGCCAAGGTACGACAGATACGCAGTATTTT
14	TRBV29-1	TRBD1	TRBJ1-2	-	CSVEGTGFYYGYTF	TGCAGCGTTGAGGGGACAGGATTCTACTATGGCTACACCTTC
15	TRBV7-2	-	TRBJ1-1	-	CASSLRTGLNTEAFF	TGTGCCAGCAGCCTGCGAACAGGGTTGAACACTGAAGCTTTCTTT
14	TRBV6-6	-	TRBJ2-5	-	CASSLERGVETQYF	TGTGCCAGCAGTCTGGAGCGAGGGGTGGAGACCCAGTACTTC
13	TRBV25-1	-	TRBJ2-5	-	CASSPSIGETQYF	TGTGCCAGCAGTCCCTCGATTGGAGAGACCCAGTACTTC
15	TRBV24-1	TRBD2	TRBJ2-1	-	CATSDPSGRANEQFF	TGTGCCACCAGTGACCCTAGCGGGAGGGCCAATGAGCAGTTCTTC
13	TRBV2	TRBD2	TRBJ2-3	many	CASRTSVTDTQYF	TGTGCCAGCCGGACTAGCGTAACAGATACGCAGTATTTT
13	TRBV24-1	-	TRBJ2-3	-	CATSVSRSYTQYF	TGTGCCACCAGTGTCTCTAGGTCATATACGCAGTATTTT
13	TRBV6-1	-	TRBJ1-2	-	CASRALGSYGYTF	TGTGCCAGCAGGGCCTTGGGGAGCTATGGCTACACCTTC